A single sample is the source of the 24 T cell receptor beta chains below, sequenced in a study of Ad26.COV2.S vaccination and SARS-CoV-2 variants. Repertoires were generated with immunoSEQ multiplex PCR, while TCRdb's copy carries only in-frame clones and drops some. Among 450,000 to 550,000 clones listed, roughly 89% were seen once. Noted treatment: around 19 received Ad26.COV2.S at low or high dose, single or two shots; 5 received placebo; per-sample allocation not given. Samples analyzed were those drawn on day 63 after the first vaccine or placebo injection. Sequences were derived from peripheral blood, sampled in a trial of Ad26.COV2.S vaccine versus placebo. The source of these receptors is a person aged 18-60 years who received the Ad26.COV2.S COVID-19 vaccine or a placebo.

The chain uses TRBV7-6 and TRBJ2-2, with D possibly TRBD2 on 5 matching bases. The V end lost 2 bases, the J end lost 1 base, and 8 bases lay between the germline ends. Germline lookup yields CDR1 SGHVS and CDR2 FNYEAQ. The CDR3 extends over 15 amino acids. The DNA of the CDR3 is TGTGCCAGCAGCTTAAGAGGGTGGAACACCGGGGAGCTGTTTTTT. Its protein is CASSLRGWNTGELFF.

In this sample, this clone turned up once. The J gene is TRBJ1-1, the V gene TRBV9; D gene unclear. The CDR3 length is 14 residues. The germline CDR1 and CDR2 sequences are SGDLS and YYNGEE. V lost 4 bases, J lost 0 bases, and 10 bases lay in between. The CDR3 here is CASSPRPVNTEAFF. As DNA, the CDR3 is TGTGCCAGCAGCCCACGCCCGGTGAACACTGAAGCTTTCTTT.

The chain couples TRBV7-3 to TRBJ2-1, with D tentatively TRBD1 (5 bases). Germline CDR1 is SGHTA and CDR2 is FQGTGA. Trimming took off 5 bases at V and 7 bases at J, with 21 bases between the two ends. The CDR3 is made up of 16 amino acids. The CDR3 nucleotides are TGTGCCAGCAGCCCGGCTAGGGGCCTTGTGAGAAATGAGCAGTTCTTC. This sequence encodes CASSPARGLVRNEQFF.

V and J are TRBV9 and TRBJ2-1, with D hard to call. In germline, CDR1 is SGDLS, CDR2 YYNGEE. Between the trimmed V and J ends, which lost 3 bases and 9 bases, there was a span of 16 bases. CDR3 length equals 14 residues. This chain's CDR3 is CASSENSNLGEQFF. CDR3 nucleotide sequence: TGTGCCAGCAGCGAGAATTCGAATTTAGGTGAGCAGTTCTTC.

The chain is built from TRBV11-3 and TRBJ2-4; possibly TRBD2 for D (6 bases). Germline-derived CDR1 and CDR2 are SGHNT and YENEEA. The CDR3 loop spans 20 amino acids. V lost 6 bases and J lost 3, with 30 bases in between. The CDR3 DNA reads TGTGCCAGCAGGATTCTTACCGTGCGGGATCCAATCCGCTTCAAAAACATTCAGTACTTC. It is translated as CASRILTVRDPIRFKNIQYF.

The chain uses TRBV29-1 and TRBJ2-1; 16 nucleotides match TRBD2. Germline V gives CDR1 SQVTM, CDR2 ANQGSEA. Trimming cost V 5 bases and J 8 bases; bases outside gene matches: 9. There are 16 residues in the CDR3. The CDR3 spells CSVIRGLAGGGHEQFF. The CDR3 bases are TGCAGCGTTATCAGGGGACTAGCGGGAGGGGGCCATGAGCAGTTCTTC.

This rearrangement joins TRBV4-1 to TRBJ2-3, with 7 positions matching TRBD1. Looked up from germline, CDR1 is MGHRA and CDR2 is YSYEKL. The CDR3 extends over 15 amino acids. V shed 4 bases and J 2 bases; nucleotides not matched to a gene: 6. In DNA form, the CDR3 reads TGCGCCAGCAGCCTTCCCGACAGGGTCACAGATACGCAGTATTTT. Amino acids: CASSLPDRVTDTQYF.

Here the CDR3 reads CASSDLVTNEKLFF. CDR3 coding DNA: TGTGCCAGCAGTGACCTGGTTACTAATGAAAAACTGTTTTTT. The V and J genes are TRBV6-1 and TRBJ1-4; D unresolved. The CDR3 consists of 14 residues. Per the germline V gene, CDR1 is MNHNS and CDR2 is SASEGT. Trimming pared 3 bases from V and 2 bases from J, leaving 7 bases between.

This clone was seen once. The chain has TRBV7-2 and TRBJ1-6; no definite D call. CDR3 size: 15 residues. Trimming left V 1 base short and J 4 bases short, with 8 bases between. Germline lookup yields CDR1 SGHTA and CDR2 FQGNSA. CDR3 DNA: TGTGCCAGCAGCTTAGTGGAGGCGTATAATTCACCCCTCCACTTT. This translates into CASSLVEAYNSPLHF.

The chain employs TRBV7-2 and TRBJ2-5, with unresolved D. The length of the CDR3 is 13 residues. Germline CDR1 SGHTA, CDR2 FQGNSA. Trimming removed 2 bases at V and 5 bases at J, with 9 bases between. The CDR3 spells CASSLSWSETQYF. CDR3 nucleotides: TGTGCCAGCAGCTTAAGTTGGTCGGAGACCCAGTACTTC.

The CDR3 bases are TGTGCCAGCAGGCTTATGGGGGAAGACAATCAGCCCCAGCATTTT. Translation gives CASRLMGEDNQPQHF. The chain couples TRBV4-2 to TRBJ1-5, with D perhaps TRBD1 (5 bases). The germline V gene encodes CDR1 LGHNA and CDR2 YNFKEQ. CDR3 size: 15 residues. V was clipped by 6 bases and J by 3 bases, with 15 bases between them.

The CDR3 DNA is TGCGCCAGCAGCTTGGGGGCTAGCGGGGGGCAGACCCAGTACTTC. Its protein product is CASSLGASGGQTQYF. V gene TRBV5-1 combines with J gene TRBJ2-5, with 11 bases lining up with TRBD2. V gave up 0 bases and J gave up 6 bases; unmatched junction bases: 4. The CDR3 spans 15 residues. Germline V CDR1 and CDR2: SGHRS, YFSETQ.

This rearrangement joins TRBV2 to TRBJ1-2; 11 nucleotides align to TRBD1. The CDR3 spans 13 residues. Germline CDR1 and CDR2: SNHLY and FYNNEI. Trimming at V came to 7 bases and at J to 7 bases, leaving 5 bases not matched to a gene. DNA for the CDR3: TGTGCCAGCAAGGACAGGGGGCGGTCTGGCTACACCTTC. Protein product: CASKDRGRSGYTF. The variable domain in full, with the rest retrieved from reference TRBV2 and TRBJ1-2, is EPEVTQTPSHQVTQMGQEVILRCVPISNHLYFYWYRQILGQKVEFLVSFYNNEISEKSEIFDDQFSVERPDGSNFTLKIRSTKLEDSAMYFCASKDRGRSGYTFGSGTRLTVV.

This clone was detected only once. This chain joins TRBV28 and TRBJ2-1; 10 bases map to TRBD1. Germline V lookup: CDR1 MDHEN, CDR2 SYDVKM. Trimming took 6 bases from V and 3 from J; bases not matched to a gene: 5. The CDR3 totals 15 residues. The CDR3, as DNA: TGTGCCAGCAGCCGGGGACAGGGGAACTACAATGAGCAGTTCTTC. It specifies CASSRGQGNYNEQFF.

The genes are TRBV4-3 and TRBJ1-6; TRBD1 might be the D (5 bases). The germline V gene encodes CDR1 LGHNA and CDR2 YSLEER. Trimming took off 3 bases at V and 9 bases at J, with 15 bases between the two ends. The CDR3 contains 15 residues. The CDR3 DNA reads as TGCGCCAGCAGCCAGGTAATGAACAGGCGTTCACCCCTCCACTTT. This gives the protein CASSQVMNRRSPLHF.

As DNA, the CDR3 is TGTGCCGTGGACACTTCTAACTATGGCTACACCTTC. Translation: CAVDTSNYGYTF. This rearrangement joins TRBV5-4 to TRBJ1-2; D perhaps matches TRBD1 (5 bases). This CDR3 region has 12 residues. Germline V gene data show CDR1 as SGHNT and CDR2 as YYREEE (reference sequence). V was trimmed by 10 bases and J by 0 bases, leaving 10 bases between them.

A few counts support this clone. Other nucleotide sequences from this sample produce the same CDR3. The V gene is TRBV28, the J gene TRBJ1-5; no clear D gene. Between the trimmed V and J ends, which lost 3 bases and 7 bases, there was a span of 7 bases. Per the germline V gene, CDR1 is MDHEN and CDR2 is SYDVKM. The CDR3 extends over 12 amino acids. The CDR3 DNA follows: TGTGCCAGCAGTTTTTCGGGGCAGCCCCAGCATTTT. Protein: CASSFSGQPQHF.

The V gene is TRBV3-1 (or the pseudogene TRBV3-2), the J gene TRBJ2-1; unclear D gene. Trimming removed 3 bases at V and 6 bases at J, with 18 bases between. CDR3 length: 16 amino acids. CDR1 and CDR2 from the germline V gene are LGHDT and YNNKEL (reference sequence). The CDR3 spells CASSQSSKRWVNEQFF. CDR3 in DNA: TGTGCCAGCAGCCAGTCCTCCAAGAGGTGGGTCAATGAGCAGTTCTTC.

CDR3 region: CASSSMDKTINYGYTF. In DNA form, the CDR3 reads TGTGCCAGCAGCTCCATGGACAAAACTATCAACTATGGCTACACCTTC. V gene TRBV7-8 combines with J gene TRBJ1-2; D may be TRBD1 (5 bases). Per germline, CDR1 SGHVS and CDR2 FQNEAQ. The CDR3 length is 16 residues. V lost 4 bases, J lost 2 bases, and 17 bases lay in between. Using reference TRBV7-8 and TRBJ1-2 for the parts outside the CDR3, the full variable domain is GAGVSQSPRYKVAKRGQDVALRCDPISGHVSLFWYQQALGQGPEFLTYFQNEAQLDKSGLPSDRFFAERPEGSVSTLKIQRTQQEDSAVYLCASSSMDKTINYGYTFGSGTRLTVV.

With respect to this clone: The same CDR3 also results from other DNA sequences found in this sample. This chain uses TRBV7-2 with TRBJ1-2, with unresolved D. V gave up 2 bases and J gave up 5 bases, with 6 bases separating them. Germline-derived CDR1 and CDR2 are SGHTA and FQGNSA. The CDR3 is made up of 12 amino acids. The DNA for the CDR3 is TGTGCCAGCAGCTTATACAGTTATGGCTACACCTTC. Its protein is CASSLYSYGYTF.

Notes on this clone: One end of the junction is discordant with germline, which a read error may explain. The rearrangement links TRBV7-2 to TRBJ1-1; TRBD1 might be the D (6 bases). CDR1 is SGHTA, CDR2 FQGNSA, per germline. The CDR3 loop spans 14 amino acids. Written as DNA, the CDR3 is TGTGCCAGCAGCGTAGCTTTTCGACAGGTAAAAGCTTTCTTT. This codes for CASSVAFRQVKAFF. Full variable domain (outside the CDR3, taken from reference TRBV7-2 and TRBJ1-1): GAGVSQSPSNKVTEKGKDVELRCDPISGHTALYWYRQSLGQGLEFLIYFQGNSAPDKSGLPSDRFSAERTGGSVSTLTIQRTQQEDSAVYLCASSVAFRQVKAFFGQGTRLTVV.

The chain joins TRBV6-6 to TRBJ2-1, with TRBD2 as a possible D gene (6 bases). V was cut by 6 bases and J by 5 bases, with 14 bases left in between. Germline-derived CDR1 and CDR2 are MNHNY and SVGAGI (reference sequence). The CDR3 is 14 residues long. CDR3 DNA: TGTGCCAGCAGAGCCGGGAGTAGGGACAATGAGCAGTTCTTC. Protein product: CASRAGSRDNEQFF.

The chain employs TRBV18 and TRBJ1-1; D unclear. Germline CDR1 reads KGHSH; CDR2 reads LQKENI. The CDR3 is 13 amino acids. V was shortened by 5 bases and J by 4 bases, with 11 bases between the two germline ends. Here the CDR3 reads CASSDLRGTEAFF. The CDR3 bases are TGTGCCAGCTCAGACCTGAGAGGCACTGAAGCTTTCTTT.

This chain uses TRBV3-1 (or the pseudogene TRBV3-2) with TRBJ1-2; D possibly corresponds to TRBD1 (6 bases). The germline CDR1 and CDR2 sequences are LGHDT and YNNKEL (reference sequence). V was cut by 1 base and J by 7 bases, with 19 bases left in between. The CDR3 totals 16 residues. The CDR3 DNA sequence: TGTGCCAGCAGCCAAGTCGCGTTGGAACAGGGTCGTGGCTACACCTTC. It codes for CASSQVALEQGRGYTF.